The count of the clone carrying this TCR beta chain is one. The sample is drawn from a study of blood T cell repertoires in COVID-19. Assay used: immunoSEQ multiplex PCR; TCRdb lists only in-frame clones, some missing. The repertoire consists of roughly 250,000 clones, with roughly 84% occurring once and the leading ten covering roughly 8.6%. Per germline, CDR1 LGHNA and CDR2 YNFKEQ. V dropped 1 base and J dropped 0 bases, with 9 bases sitting between them. This CDR3 region has 16 residues. Sequencing was performed on peripheral blood. The chain couples TRBV4-2 to TRBJ1-4; D remains unclear. The receptor's source is a human donor in a cohort sampled during active COVID-19. CDR3 DNA: TGTGCCAGCAGCCAAGCGTTCGCGGCAACTAATGAAAAACTGTTTTTT. Amino acid sequence: CASSQAFAATNEKLFF.